This note documents a single T cell receptor beta chain sequence. Its antigen target is currently unknown. Qualities for individual bases were not recorded, and no much larger clone is one base off. This entry comes from a study of blood T cell repertoires in COVID-19 (dated by TCRdb to between 2020 and 2021). Background for the entire study: Samples from collaborators originated in the United States, Italy and Spain and spanned both the acute and convalescent phases of COVID-19. The material from the prospective study consisted of cDNA or gDNA derived from T cells, B-cell-depleted T cells, or PBMCs. The dataset comprised deeply sampled blood TCRbeta repertoires from subjects exposed to, actively infected with, or recovered from COVID-19. A freely available public database, intended as a resource for researchers studying the immune response to SARS-CoV-2, is where the repertoires were released. The samples were drawn from two sources: the first 160 participants of the ongoing ImmuneRACE study, and 1,000 to 1,500 subjects contributed by 6 global collaborators. A de-identified subject ID, COVID-19 status, age in years and sex were almost always included in the sample metadata. Where available, HLA class I and class II types were taken from metadata supplied by the sample provider and were not determined by assay-based typing.

TCRbeta CDR3 regions were amplified from genomic DNA using the immunoSEQ Assay, a bias-controlled multiplex PCR. As for the original processing: Within the assay, amplification of reference gene primers was used to estimate how many nucleated cells each sample contained. Sequence reads were collapsed and filtered to measure the absolute abundance of every unique TCRbeta CDR3 rearrangement. For each sample, productive Simpson clonality was calculated as the square root of Simpson's diversity index across productive rearrangements. TCRdb limited this immuneACCESS table to in-frame rearrangements with V and J called. A share of clones is missing; checked studies link under half to unresolved V genes, and the rest is unexplained. V, J and clone size reflect that table, while D and trimming were determined from the DNA. The table for this sample lists about 120,000 clones; more than 75% of them were counted only once. Together, the top ten hold 1.5% of the sample.

Each collaborating institution followed its own protocols to collect whole blood in K2EDTA tubes. Collaborator samples were shipped for TCRbeta analysis as frozen whole blood, isolated PBMCs, or DNA extracted from either sample type. Summary of the overall study and its limitations: The quantity of clinical and demographic metadata differed by source and by participant and was supplied without curation.

Trimming takes 0 bases off V and 4 bases off J; junction bases not matched to a gene: 8. Taken from cysteine to phenylalanine, the CDR3 has 15 residues. Solely the CDR3 DNA is kept, with 45 bases framed from the first base. Sequences GTSNPN (CDR1) and SVGIG (CDR2) are obtained from the germline V gene (reference sequence). The sequenced material came from peripheral blood. This TCR was recovered from a human donor in a cohort sampled during active COVID-19. The chain was built from TRBV30 and TRBJ1-2; 7 junctional bases match TRBD1. The CDR3 loop reads CAWSVGHRGPYGYTF. The sequence in DNA is TGTGCCTGGAGTGTAGGGCACAGGGGCCCCTATGGCTACACCTTC.